What follows are 4 T cell receptor beta chains derived from one specimen sequenced in a study of T-cell memory formation after mild COVID-19. One entry per CDR3 protein results from TCRdb running MiXCR on the 5' RACE reads. The data show 85,000 to 130,000 distinct CDR3 sequences, 8.5% to 14% seen once. The sample consisted of PBMCs or a T cell subset sorted from them (not recorded which). The receptors originated from a man younger than 35 who had mild COVID-19 (a few samples of this study predate the infection). Cell type and time point are not known.

The table lists this clonotype with a few counts. The chain uses TRBV29-1 and TRBJ1-1; TRBD1 is a possible D gene (5 bases). Trimming left V 6 bases short and J 3 bases short, with 8 bases between. The CDR3 length is 11 residues. CDR1 SQVTM and CDR2 ANQGSEA come from the germline V gene. CDR3 DNA: TGCAGCGTAGGGGATTACACTGAAGCTTTCTTT. Amino acids: CSVGDYTEAFF.

The V gene is TRBV4-3, the J gene TRBJ2-1; the D is unclear. Germline V lookup: CDR1 LGHNA, CDR2 YSLEER. There are 19 residues in the CDR3. Trimming removed 3 bases from V and 0 bases from J, with 21 bases in between. CDR3: CASSHGPRGPESSYNEQFF. In DNA form, the CDR3 reads TGCGCCAGCAGCCACGGGCCTCGCGGCCCTGAAAGCTCCTACAATGAGCAGTTCTTC.

Ten or more counts support this clonotype. The chain links TRBV28 to TRBJ2-1; D is uncertain. Germline CDR1 MDHEN, CDR2 SYDVKM. V shed 5 bases and J shed 3 bases, with 5 bases lying between them. CDR3 length: 12 amino acids. DNA for the CDR3: TGTGCCAGCAGTCCAGACTACAATGAGCAGTTCTTC. Encoded protein: CASSPDYNEQFF.

Many counts were recorded for this clonotype. The V gene is TRBV29-1, the J gene TRBJ2-7, with D unclear. V was cut by 0 bases and J by 0 bases, with 3 bases left in between. Germline V gene data show CDR1 as SQVTM and CDR2 as ANQGSEA. The CDR3 extends over 12 amino acids. The CDR3 DNA is TGCAGCGTTGAAGACAGCTCCTACGAGCAGTACTTC. Protein sequence: CSVEDSSYEQYF.